This T cell receptor beta chain is from a study of lymphopenia after photon versus proton radiotherapy. The table came from immunoSEQ multiplex PCR; TCRdb's copy has only in-frame clones and leaves some out. The data show around 160,000 clones, approximately 90% seen once. General observations from the study: Under photons, naive T cells and diversity fell while effector/memory populations rose. Oligoclonal CD8+ Temra expansion after nadir drove photon patients' diversity drop. Larger post-nadir TCR diversity loss correlated inversely with survival in deceased patients.

Regarding this clone: No antigen is known for it.

The V end was cut by 7 bases, the J end by 1 base, with 11 bases between. Germline assignment: CDR1 ENHRY and CDR2 SYGVKD. This CDR3 spans 14 amino acids. Sequenced material: peripheral blood, taken from a patient treated with photon-based radiotherapy. The rearrangement uses TRBV10-3 and TRBJ2-1; possibly TRBD1 or TRBD2 for D (5 bases each). The TCR was taken from a man aged 45-65 years with gastric cancer. DNA of the CDR3: TGTGCCATCATGGGGGAAATATCCTACAATGAGCAGTTCTTC. This gives the protein CAIMGEISYNEQFF.